This T cell receptor beta chain originates from a study of T cell clones after liver transplantation (dated by TCRdb to about 2019). Broadly, across the study: Samples were obtained from ITN030ST, a randomized trial in which withdrawal of immunosuppression was attempted within 2 years of liver transplantation. Donor-reactive T cell clones were identified using TCRbeta sequencing after a pre-transplant mixed lymphocyte reaction and were then followed in post-transplant blood. Blood samples were collected pre-transplant, then pre-randomization ahead of withdrawal, and finally post-randomization once withdrawal had either been completed or failed. Third party-reactive TCRbeta sequences from pre-transplant MLRs were also identified as an antigen-independent comparator for donor-reactive sequences. Of the 8 liver transplant recipients making up the studied cohort, 3 were classified as tolerant and 5 as non-tolerant. Until randomization at 12-24 months post-transplant, subjects were given standard immunosuppression, with no induction therapy. Tolerance was defined as complete immunosuppression withdrawal for at least one year with no rise in liver enzymes beyond twice the upper limit of normal. Three of the eight recipients were HCV-positive; the others were transplanted for non-autoimmune, non-viral indications. The research as a whole found: In a couple of subjects, low numbers of available donor cells limited the measurable donor-reactive repertoire. Because of small, heterogeneous patient numbers and non-standardized post-transplant time points, the conclusions were only preliminary. After accounting for repertoire turnover, donor-reactive detection was significantly reduced in 7 of 8 subjects for CD4 and 8 of 8 for CD8. Since no allograft tissue specimens were available, donor-reactive T cells may have migrated into the graft instead of being deleted. Donor-reactive sequences decreased more than third party-reactive sequences, which suggests partial antigen-specific deletion that was not related to withdrawal success. In most of the 8 subjects, circulating donor-reactive CD4 TCRbeta sequences decreased significantly after transplant, regardless of tolerance or HCV status.

High-throughput TCRbeta CDR3 sequencing of frozen genomic DNA was performed by immunoSEQ, with PCR amplification, mapping, bias correction and internal controls included. As for the authors' bioinformatics: Only productive rearrangements were retained, and each unique TCRbeta sequence was defined by its CDR3 nucleotide sequence together with its V and J gene. A sequence counted as donor-reactive only if the sequence showed at least 5-fold expansion in CFSE-low cells compared with unstimulated pre-transplant cells and had a frequency of at least 0.01%. Minimum frequency thresholds were set for each subject on the basis of the unstimulated sample with the lowest template count, so that a detection power of at least 90% was ensured. Jensen-Shannon divergence between the top 1000 TCRbeta sequences post- versus pre-transplant served as the measure of repertoire turnover. Changes in detection of donor-reactive sequences were tested with two-sided Fisher's exact tests. TCRdb holds this immuneACCESS table with in-frame rearrangements only. Some clones are missing; in checked studies, unresolved V genes explain under half, and the rest has no known cause. That table furnishes V, J and clone size, whereas the DNA furnished D and trimming. This sample is represented by approximately 72,000 clones; more than 90% of them were singletons. Jointly, the top ten make up less than 3% of the sample.

Concerning this clone: Its specific antigen is unknown. Nothing much larger sits one base from this clone, and base qualities are not available.

In the paper's terms, the time point label means: pre-transplant. Thawed unstimulated PBMCs were stained for CD3, CD4 and CD8 and FACS-sorted into CD3+CD4+ and CD3+CD8+ populations. Each of the 8 studied subjects was randomized to immunosuppression withdrawal. The Qiagen DNeasy Blood and Tissue Kit was used for genomic DNA isolation. The sample here was CD4+ T cells from blood, taken before liver transplant. This clonotype was obtained from a human donor who received a liver transplant.

In nucleotides, the sequence is TGTGCCAGCACCACCGGGACAGGGGGATGGCCCCAGCATTTT. Its protein product is CASTTGTGGWPQHF. The sequence links TRBV6-6 to TRBJ1-5; TRBD1 agrees with 11 junctional bases. V is cut back by 7 bases and J by 9 bases, with 8 bases in the junction unmatched. The germline V gene (reference sequence) yields MNHNY for CDR1 and SVGAGI for CDR2. Taken from cysteine to phenylalanine, the CDR3 has 14 residues. The CDR3 DNA has 42 bases and is translated from base 1.